This TCR beta chain comes out of a study of shared clonotypes between healthy human individuals. General study points: Since donors were few, the genetic and exposure-history diversity represented was limited. Clonotypes shared by all four donors outscored non-shared clonotypes in generation probability. Four donors showed sharing of approximately 5% of naive CD4 clonotypes.

This CDR3 is built from 14 residues. Germline V CDR1 and CDR2: SGHNT, YENEEA. V gave up 2 bases and J gave up 0 bases, with 5 bases separating them. About this clone itself: Its antigen is undetermined. This CDR3 is also generated by other DNA sequences in the sample.

Per the original data handling: ImmunoSEQ junction-only sequences lacked quality scores, so their filtering differed. Data came from immunoSEQ multiplex PCR; TCRdb stores just in-frame clones and leaves some out. That table gives V, J and clone size, and the DNA gave D and trimming. The sample has 2 million or so clones; 85% to 95% are singletons. Sequencing was performed on naive CD4+ T cells sorted from blood. The subset is: CD45RA+ positively selected. J is TRBJ2-1 and V is TRBV11-3; possibly TRBD2 for D (5 bases). The clonotype comes from a man aged 18-30 years in good health. The CDR3, as DNA: TGTGCCAGCAGCTTAACTAGCTCCTACAATGAGCAGTTCTTC. Its protein is CASSLTSSYNEQFF.